The sequence of this TCR beta chain was determined in a study of early stage breast cancer tumors. CDR3 length equals 12 residues. The V end was cut by 2 bases, the J end by 3 bases, with 5 bases between. The germline V gene has CDR1 MNHNS and CDR2 SASEGT. In its sample, this clone was seen once. Data came from immunoSEQ multiplex PCR; TCRdb stores just in-frame clones and leaves some out. This repertoire shows around 51,000 clones, about 77% found once; its top ten account for 3% to 3.5%. The sequencing input was blood. The receptor comes from a person aged 35 to 50 with breast cancer. The chain recombines TRBV6-1 with TRBJ2-7; D is unresolved. CDR3 nucleotide sequence: TGTGCCAGCAGTGAAAGTATCTACGAGCAGTACTTC. This gives the protein CASSESIYEQYF.